The present TCR beta chain was sequenced within a study of cytomegalovirus exposure and HLA in healthy donors. Whole-study findings and limits: Presence/absence analyses treated sequencing depth as roughly uniform across donors. Later on, an analysis found that several of the most significant clusters appeared to be linked to common viral pathogens, which included parvovirus B19.

At collection, donors were nominally healthy, but unrecorded immune exposures were probable. With 60 Vbeta and 13 Jbeta primers, the PCR was carried out. Using immunoSEQ multiplex PCR, the repertoire was profiled, and TCRdb retains in-frame clones only, with some absent. The table includes fewer than 200,000 clones, about 88% detected once. Of note for this clone: The antigen remains undetermined.

The germline gives CDR1 MGHRA, CDR2 YSYEKL. V was clipped by 0 bases and J by 7 bases; unmatched bases: 5. The CDR3 totals 16 residues. Sequencing was done on a sample of PBMCs. This receptor was obtained from a girl under three years old in good health and CMV-seronegative. The chain links TRBV4-1 to TRBJ2-1; TRBD2 aligns across 11 bases. The CDR3: CASSQDRLAGRNEQFF. CDR3 bases: TGCGCCAGCAGCCAAGATCGACTAGCGGGAAGGAATGAGCAGTTCTTC.